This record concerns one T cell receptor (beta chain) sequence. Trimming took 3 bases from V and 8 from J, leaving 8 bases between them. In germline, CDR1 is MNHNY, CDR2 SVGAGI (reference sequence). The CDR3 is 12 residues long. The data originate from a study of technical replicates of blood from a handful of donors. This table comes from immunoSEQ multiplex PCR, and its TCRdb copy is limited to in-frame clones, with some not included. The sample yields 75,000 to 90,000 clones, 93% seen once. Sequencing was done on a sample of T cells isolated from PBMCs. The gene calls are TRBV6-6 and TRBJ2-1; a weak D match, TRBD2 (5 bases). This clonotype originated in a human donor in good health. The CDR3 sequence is CASSYPGDEQFF. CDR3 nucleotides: TGTGCCAGCAGTTATCCCGGGGATGAGCAGTTCTTC.